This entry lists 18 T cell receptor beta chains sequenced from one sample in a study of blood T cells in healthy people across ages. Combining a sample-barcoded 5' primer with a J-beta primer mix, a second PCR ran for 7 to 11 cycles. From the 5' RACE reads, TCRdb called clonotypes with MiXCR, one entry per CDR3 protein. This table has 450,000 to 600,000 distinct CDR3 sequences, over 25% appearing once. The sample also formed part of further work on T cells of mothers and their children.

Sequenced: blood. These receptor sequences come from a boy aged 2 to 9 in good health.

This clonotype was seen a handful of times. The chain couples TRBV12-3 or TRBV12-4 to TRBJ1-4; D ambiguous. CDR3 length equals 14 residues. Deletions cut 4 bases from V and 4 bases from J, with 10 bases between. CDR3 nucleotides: TGTGCCAGCAGTTCGGTGAGGAGTAATGAAAAACTGTTTTTT. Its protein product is CASSSVRSNEKLFF.

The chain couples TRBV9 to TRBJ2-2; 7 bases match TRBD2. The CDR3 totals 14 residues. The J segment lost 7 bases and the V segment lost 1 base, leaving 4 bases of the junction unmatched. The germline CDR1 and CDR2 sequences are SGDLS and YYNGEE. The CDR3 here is CASSVSGRDGELFF. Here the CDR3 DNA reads TGTGCCAGCAGCGTATCAGGGAGGGACGGGGAGCTGTTTTTT.

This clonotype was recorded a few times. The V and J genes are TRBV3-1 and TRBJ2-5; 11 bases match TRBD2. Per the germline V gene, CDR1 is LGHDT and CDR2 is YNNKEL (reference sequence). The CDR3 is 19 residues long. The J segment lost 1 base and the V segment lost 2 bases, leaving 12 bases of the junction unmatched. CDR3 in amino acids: CASSQSPASGGPLQETQYF. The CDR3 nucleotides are TGTGCCAGCAGCCAAAGCCCCGCTAGCGGGGGGCCCCTCCAAGAGACCCAGTACTTC.

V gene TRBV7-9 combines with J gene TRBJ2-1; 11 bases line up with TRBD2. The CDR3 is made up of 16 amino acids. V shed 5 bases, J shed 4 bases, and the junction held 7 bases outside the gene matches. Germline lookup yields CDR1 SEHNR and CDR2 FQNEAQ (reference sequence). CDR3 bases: TGTGCCAGCAGCCCGACGACTAGCGGGACATACAATGAGCAGTTCTTC. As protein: CASSPTTSGTYNEQFF. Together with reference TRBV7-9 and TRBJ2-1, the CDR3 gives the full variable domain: DTGVSQNPRHKITKRGQNVTFRCDPISEHNRLYWYRQTLGQGPEFLTYFQNEAQLEKSRLLSDRFSAERPKGSFSTLEIQRTEQGDSAMYLCASSPTTSGTYNEQFFGPGTRLTVL.

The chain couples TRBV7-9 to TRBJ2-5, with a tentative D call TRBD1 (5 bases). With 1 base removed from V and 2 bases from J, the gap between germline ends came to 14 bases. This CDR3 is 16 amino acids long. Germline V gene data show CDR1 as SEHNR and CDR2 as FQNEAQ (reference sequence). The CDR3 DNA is TGTGCCAGCAGCTTAGGGCAGGGTCGTTTGCAAGAGACCCAGTACTTC. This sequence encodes CASSLGQGRLQETQYF.

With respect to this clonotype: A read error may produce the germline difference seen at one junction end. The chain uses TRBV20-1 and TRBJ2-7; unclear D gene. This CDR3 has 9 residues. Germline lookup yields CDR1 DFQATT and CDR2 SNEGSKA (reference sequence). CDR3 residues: CSARSSEHF. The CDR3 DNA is TGCAGTGCTAGATCAAGCGAGCACTTC.

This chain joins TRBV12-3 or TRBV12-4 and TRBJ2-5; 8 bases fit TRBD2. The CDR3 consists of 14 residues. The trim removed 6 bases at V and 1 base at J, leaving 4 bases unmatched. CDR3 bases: TGTGCCAGCAGACCGGCGGGGGGCCAAGAGACCCAGTACTTC. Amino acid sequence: CASRPAGGQETQYF.

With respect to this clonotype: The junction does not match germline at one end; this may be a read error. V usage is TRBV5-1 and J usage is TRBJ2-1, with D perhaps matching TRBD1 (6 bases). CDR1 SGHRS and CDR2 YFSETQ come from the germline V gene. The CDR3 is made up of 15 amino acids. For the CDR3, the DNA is TGCGCCGGCAGCTTGGTGGTGGGGGCCAAGAATGAGCAGTTCTTC. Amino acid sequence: CAGSLVVGAKNEQFF.

The CDR3 spells CSARDSDRGNQPQHF. Written as DNA, the CDR3 is TGCAGTGCTAGAGATAGTGACAGGGGTAATCAGCCCCAGCATTTT. This chain connects TRBV20-1 to TRBJ1-5; 8 bases are a match to TRBD1. The CDR3 spans 15 residues. Germline loops: CDR1 DFQATT, CDR2 SNEGSKA (reference sequence). V trimming: 0 bases; J trimming: 4 bases; junction bases outside the gene matches: 5.

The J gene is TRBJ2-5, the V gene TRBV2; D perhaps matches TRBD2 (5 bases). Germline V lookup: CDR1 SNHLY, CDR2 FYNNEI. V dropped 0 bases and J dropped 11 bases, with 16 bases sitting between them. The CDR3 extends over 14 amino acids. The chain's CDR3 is CASSEALGISGQYF. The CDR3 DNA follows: TGTGCCAGCAGTGAAGCCTTGGGGATTTCGGGGCAGTACTTC.

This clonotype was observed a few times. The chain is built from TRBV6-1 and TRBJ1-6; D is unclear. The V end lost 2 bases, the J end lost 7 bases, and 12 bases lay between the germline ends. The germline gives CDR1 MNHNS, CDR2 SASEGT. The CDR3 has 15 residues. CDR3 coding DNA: TGTGCCAGCAGTGAACTCCTGAACCCCAATTCACCCCTCCACTTT. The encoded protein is CASSELLNPNSPLHF.

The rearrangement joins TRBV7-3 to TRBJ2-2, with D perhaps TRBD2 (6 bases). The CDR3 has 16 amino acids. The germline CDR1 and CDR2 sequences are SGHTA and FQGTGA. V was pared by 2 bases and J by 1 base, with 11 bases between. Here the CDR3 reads CASSLVGGMNTGELFF. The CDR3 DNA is TGTGCCAGCAGCTTAGTGGGCGGGATGAACACCGGGGAGCTGTTTTTT.

CDR3 sequence: CASSGETSGNTIYF. CDR3 DNA: TGCGCCAGCAGCGGCGAAACCTCTGGAAACACCATATATTTT. The chain recombines TRBV5-1 with TRBJ1-3; D is ambiguous. The germline CDR1 and CDR2 sequences are SGHRS and YFSETQ. The CDR3 has 14 residues. V lost 4 bases to trimming and J lost 0 bases, with 8 bases between them.

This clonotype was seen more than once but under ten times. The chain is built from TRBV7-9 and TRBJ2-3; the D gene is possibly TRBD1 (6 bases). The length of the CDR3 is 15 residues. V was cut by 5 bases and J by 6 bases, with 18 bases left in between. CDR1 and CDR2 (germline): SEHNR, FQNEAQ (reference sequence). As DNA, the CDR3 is TGTGCCAGCAGCGTCCCGGACTTTCAGGGGGATACGCAGTATTTT. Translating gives CASSVPDFQGDTQYF.

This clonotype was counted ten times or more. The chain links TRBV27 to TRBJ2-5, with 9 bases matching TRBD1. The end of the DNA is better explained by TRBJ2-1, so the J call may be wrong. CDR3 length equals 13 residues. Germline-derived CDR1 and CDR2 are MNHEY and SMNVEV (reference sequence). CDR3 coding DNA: TGTGCCAGCAGTTGGGGACAGGGCAATGAGCAGTTCTTC. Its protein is CASSWGQGNEQFF.

The CDR3 reads CASTLTDMNTEAFF. As DNA, the CDR3 is TGTGCCAGCACCTTGACAGATATGAACACTGAAGCTTTCTTT. J is TRBJ1-1 and V is TRBV12-3 or TRBV12-4; possibly TRBD1 for D (5 bases). Trimming took 7 bases from V and 0 from J, leaving 12 bases between them. This CDR3 is built from 14 residues.

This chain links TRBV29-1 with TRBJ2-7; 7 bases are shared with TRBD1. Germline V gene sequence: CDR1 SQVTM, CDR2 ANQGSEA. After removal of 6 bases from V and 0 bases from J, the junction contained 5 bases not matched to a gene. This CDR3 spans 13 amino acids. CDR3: CSVVDRASYEQYF. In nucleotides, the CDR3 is TGCAGCGTGGTAGACAGGGCCTCCTACGAGCAGTACTTC.

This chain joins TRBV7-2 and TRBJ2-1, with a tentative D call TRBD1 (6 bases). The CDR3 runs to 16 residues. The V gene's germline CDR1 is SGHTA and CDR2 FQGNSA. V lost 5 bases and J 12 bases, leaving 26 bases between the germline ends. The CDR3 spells CASSMGHSPISRPQFF. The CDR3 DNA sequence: TGTGCCAGCAGCATGGGACATAGCCCGATCAGCAGGCCGCAGTTCTTC.